This is a list of T cell receptor beta chains from one sample in a study of T cell repertoires in cytomegalovirus infection. A single record per CDR3 protein comes from TCRdb applying MiXCR to the reads. The sample has 35,000 or so distinct CDR3 sequences, about 48% seen once; the top ten hold about 93%. Their target antigens are unknown. The sequences come from CD8+ T cells from cultured PBMCs, collected from culture after CMV antigen stimulation. The receptors shown here come from a human donor in good health (CMV status not recorded). Some clones in this sample may be carry-over from other donors' samples. CDR3s include the opening cysteine and the closing phenylalanine or tryptophan. D genes are given only for firm matches. The size entry is marked missing in some rows and otherwise reads once, few, many or a size class.

DNA,CDR3,J,V,size,D
TGTGCCAGCAGTTTACCGTCCGAGGTAGCGTATACAGATACGCAGTATTTT,CASSLPSEVAYTDTQYF,TRBJ2-3,TRBV12-3/TRBV12-4,.,.
TGTGCCAGCAGCTCAACAGGGAAAGGGTCCTATAATTCACCCCTCCACTTT,CASSSTGKGSYNSPLHF,TRBJ1-6,TRBV7-9,.,.
TGTGCCAGCAGCCTTGGGTGGGCCCAAGAGACCCAGTACTTC,CASSLGWAQETQYF,TRBJ2-5,TRBV4-2,.,.
TGTGCCAGCAGTTCTCTTAACAGGGCTTTGAACACTGAAGCTTTCTTT,CASSSLNRALNTEAFF,TRBJ1-1,TRBV28,.,.
TGTGCCAGCAGTCGCGGGGGGAGGGCCGCTAGGAACACTGAAGCTTTCTTT,CASSRGGRAARNTEAFF,TRBJ1-1,TRBV28,many,.
TGTGCCATCAGTGAGGAGAGAGGGGGCGCCTCAAACGTTGAAGCTTTCTTT,CAISEERGGASNVEAFF,TRBJ1-1,TRBV10-3,.,TRBD1
TGTGCCAGCAGCCTACTTACAGGGAGCTTTGGAGGCTACACCTTC,CASSLLTGSFGGYTF,TRBJ1-2,TRBV7-9,.,.
TGTGCCAGCAGTTTCACCGGGACAGGGAAACTTTGGAGCTATGGCTACACCTTC,CASSFTGTGKLWSYGYTF,TRBJ1-2,TRBV28,many,TRBD1
TGTGCCAGCAGCTCCTCCGGGACAGGGGGCTACGAGCAGTACTTC,CASSSSGTGGYEQYF,TRBJ2-7,TRBV7-2,.,TRBD1
TGTGCCAGCAGCTTAGCGGTCAGGGGGATCAACACTGAAGCTTTCTTT,CASSLAVRGINTEAFF,TRBJ1-1,TRBV7-6,few,TRBD1
TGTGCCAGCAGCTTATATATGGGGAGGGAGGGGAACACTGAAGCTTTCTTT,CASSLYMGREGNTEAFF,TRBJ1-1,TRBV11-2,.,.
TGTGCCAGCAGCTTAGCGGGAAGGGCGTTTAATGAAAAACTGTTTTTT,CASSLAGRAFNEKLFF,TRBJ1-4,TRBV7-8,.,.
TGTGCCAGCAGGCCCGAAGCGACAGGGATCGCCTACGAGCAGTACTTC,CASRPEATGIAYEQYF,TRBJ2-7,TRBV6-1,.,TRBD1
TGTGCCAGCCAGCCGGGGCGGGGGGATATGATCGACGAGCAGTACTTC,CASQPGRGDMIDEQYF,TRBJ2-7,TRBV6-1,few,TRBD2
TGCGCCAGCAGCCAATGGGCGGGGAAGGGAAATGAGCAGTTCTTC,CASSQWAGKGNEQFF,TRBJ2-1,TRBV4-1,.,.
TGTGCCAGCAGTTCGGCAGGGAGGGTGGGTTGGTATGGCTACACCTTC,CASSSAGRVGWYGYTF,TRBJ1-2,TRBV28,few,.
TGTGCTAGCAGCTTAGGTCGGGGCCGAGAGACCCAGTACTTC,CASSLGRGRETQYF,TRBJ2-5,TRBV7-6,.,.
TGTGCCAGCAGCTCGGAGCGGGGGCGCGGGACCGGGGAGCTGTTTTTT,CASSSERGRGTGELFF,TRBJ2-2,TRBV7-6,few,TRBD2
TGTGCCAGCAGCCCCACACAGGGGATAAACACCGGGGAGCTGTTTTTT,CASSPTQGINTGELFF,TRBJ2-2,TRBV7-9,.,TRBD1
TGTGCCAGCAGTGTCCGGGACAGGGCTTACGAGCAGTACTTC,CASSVRDRAYEQYF,TRBJ2-7,TRBV28,.,TRBD1
TGTGCCAGCAGCCCATCCAGGGGGCTGAACACCGGGGAGCTGTTTTTT,CASSPSRGLNTGELFF,TRBJ2-2,TRBV7-9,few,TRBD1
TGTGCCAGCAGCTTAGGAAAGGGGGTCGAGCAGTACTTC,CASSLGKGVEQYF,TRBJ2-7,TRBV7-6,many,.
TGTGCCAGCAGCGGCCCGGGACAGGGGGTGGCTGAAGCTTTCTTT,CASSGPGQGVAEAFF,TRBJ1-1,TRBV5-6,.,TRBD1
TGTGCCAGTAACTCCGGGACAGGGGGACCTTCAGGAGAGACCCAGTACTTC,CASNSGTGGPSGETQYF,TRBJ2-5,TRBV25-1,.,TRBD1
TGTGCCAGCAGCTTATTAGGGACAGGGCAAACCTACGAGCAGTACTTC,CASSLLGTGQTYEQYF,TRBJ2-7,TRBV7-3,.,TRBD1